Following are 24 T cell receptor beta chains from one sample sequenced in a study of TIL therapy for anti-PD-1-resistant metastatic lung cancer. Noted time point: pre-treatment sample, taken before nivolumab and TIL therapy. The immunoSEQ assay was v3. Assay: immunoSEQ multiplex PCR; the TCRdb copy retains only in-frame clones and omits some. This table has tens of thousands of clones, around 69% appearing once. The material was blood, obtained at baseline. Receptors were obtained from a person aged 25 to 85 with non-small cell lung cancer.

This rearrangement joins TRBV7-9 to TRBJ1-2; 8 bases fit TRBD1. This CDR3 region has 13 residues. CDR1 and CDR2 (germline): SEHNR, FQNEAQ (reference sequence). The trim removed 5 bases at V and 4 bases at J, leaving 3 bases unmatched. CDR3 in amino acids: CASSAGQGYGYTF. The CDR3 region has the DNA TGTGCCAGCAGCGCCGGACAGGGCTATGGCTACACCTTC. The full variable domain, its missing parts supplied by reference TRBV7-9 and TRBJ1-2, is DTGVSQNPRHKITKRGQNVTFRCDPISEHNRLYWYRQTLGQGPEFLTYFQNEAQLEKSRLLSDRFSAERPKGSFSTLEIQRTEQGDSAMYLCASSAGQGYGYTFGSGTRLTVV.

The CDR3 is CASMKAGTRGYTF. Here the CDR3 DNA reads TGTGCCAGCATGAAAGCCGGGACTCGCGGCTACACCTTC. The chain has TRBV6-5 and TRBJ1-2; D perhaps matches TRBD1 (5 bases). This CDR3 has 13 amino acids. V lost 7 bases to trimming and J lost 8 bases, with 17 bases between them. Per the germline V gene, CDR1 is MNHEY and CDR2 is SVGAGI.

The chain is built from TRBV4-1 and TRBJ1-2, with D unclear. Looked up from germline, CDR1 is MGHRA and CDR2 is YSYEKL. V was trimmed by 1 base and J by 2 bases, leaving 11 bases between them. The CDR3 is made up of 15 amino acids. The CDR3 DNA is TGCGCCAGCAGCCAAGGGAGGGTGAGCAACTATGGCTACACCTTC. Translated, it gives CASSQGRVSNYGYTF.

This chain connects TRBV11-3 to TRBJ1-5, with TRBD1 matching 8 bases. The CDR3 has 19 amino acids. Germline CDR1 SGHNT, CDR2 YENEEA. V was clipped by 0 bases and J by 6 bases; unmatched bases: 16. Written as DNA, the CDR3 is TGTGCCAGCAGCTTAGACAAACTCCCGGACAGGGCCACGGCTCAGCCCCAGCATTTT. It encodes CASSLDKLPDRATAQPQHF. Combining the CDR3 with reference TRBV11-3 and TRBJ1-5 gives the whole variable domain EAGVVQSPRYKIIEKKQPVAFWCNPISGHNTLYWYLQNLGQGPELLIRYENEEAVDDSQLPKDRFSAERLKGVDSTLKIQPAELGDSAVYLCASSLDKLPDRATAQPQHFGDGTRLSIL.

The rearrangement uses TRBV21-1 and TRBJ1-4. TRBV21-1 is noted as a pseudogene. This CDR3 region has 18 residues. The CDR3 bases are TGTGCCAGCAGCTTCCCTCGGGGGGGCGGTCCAACTAATGAAAAACTGTTTTTT. Amino acids: CASSFPRGGGPTNEKLFF.

This clone was observed a few times. J is TRBJ1-2 and V is TRBV29-1; TRBD1 might be the D (5 bases). The germline V gene has CDR1 SQVTM and CDR2 ANQGSEA. This CDR3 is 15 amino acids long. The V and J ends lost 4 bases and 5 bases respectively, with 20 bases between them. The CDR3 coding sequence is TGCAGCGTTGGTGGGATCAGGGAAGACCCTTATGGCTACACCTTC. The encoded protein is CSVGGIREDPYGYTF.

V and J are TRBV9 and TRBJ2-5, with 7 bases matching TRBD2. The germline gives CDR1 SGDLS, CDR2 YYNGEE. CDR3 length: 15 amino acids. With V trimmed by 3 bases and J by 4 bases, 9 bases remained unmatched. The CDR3 bases are TGTGCCAGCAGCGAGCAGGCGGGAGCGCGAGAGACCCAGTACTTC. This translates into CASSEQAGARETQYF.

The chain joins TRBV29-1 to TRBJ2-3; 7 bases agree with TRBD2. Germline V gives CDR1 SQVTM, CDR2 ANQGSEA. This CDR3 spans 17 amino acids. V was pared by 4 bases and J by 4 bases, with 17 bases of the junction left unmatched. The CDR3 bases are TGCAGCGTTGCTACGCAATGGCGGGGGAGCCCATCAGATACGCAGTATTTT. Protein: CSVATQWRGSPSDTQYF.

The chain has TRBV11-2 and TRBJ2-1; the D gene is possibly TRBD2 (6 bases). The CDR3 loop spans 16 amino acids. Trimming shortened V by 4 bases and J by 4 bases, and 17 bases separated the two germline ends. Germline V gives CDR1 SGHAT, CDR2 FQNNGV. The CDR3 DNA is TGTGCCAGCAGCTCGTGGCCTTTGACTAGTTACAATGAGCAGTTCTTC. Translated, it gives CASSSWPLTSYNEQFF.

The J gene is TRBJ2-3, the V gene TRBV2; 10 bases match TRBD2. V lost 2 bases to trimming and J lost 4 bases; unmatched junction nucleotides: 6. The CDR3 has 16 residues. Per the germline V gene, CDR1 is SNHLY and CDR2 is FYNNEI. The CDR3 loop reads CASSERLAGAADTQYF. The CDR3 DNA reads TGTGCCAGCAGTGAACGGCTAGCGGGGGCCGCAGATACGCAGTATTTT.

The CDR3, as DNA: TGTGCCAGCAGCTTAGAGGCAGGGGGCCTCTACGAGCAGTACTTC. This encodes CASSLEAGGLYEQYF. This chain connects TRBV7-6 to TRBJ2-7, with 8 bases aligning to TRBD1. CDR1 is SGHVS, CDR2 FNYEAQ, per germline. The CDR3 sequence is 15 residues long. With V trimmed by 1 base and J by 3 bases, 5 bases remained unmatched.

This chain links TRBV27 with TRBJ1-4, with D unresolved. Germline V CDR1 and CDR2: MNHEY, SMNVEV (reference sequence). The CDR3 contains 16 residues. Trimming took 2 bases from V and 8 from J, leaving 18 bases between them. CDR3: CASSLRVGVVGEKLFF. Here the CDR3 DNA reads TGTGCCAGCAGTTTACGGGTTGGGGTAGTAGGCGAAAAACTGTTTTTT.

The V gene is TRBV2, the J gene TRBJ1-5; the D is unclear. The CDR3 contains 15 residues. The germline V gene encodes CDR1 SNHLY and CDR2 FYNNEI. V was trimmed by 7 bases and J by 0 bases, leaving 13 bases between them. CDR3 amino acids: CASTLEIDSNQPQHF. As DNA, the CDR3 is TGTGCCAGCACCTTAGAGATTGATAGCAATCAGCCCCAGCATTTT.

The genes are TRBV29-1 and TRBJ2-3; D possibly corresponds to TRBD2 (5 bases). V dropped 7 bases and J dropped 1 base, with 9 bases sitting between them. This CDR3 has 12 residues. CDR1 SQVTM and CDR2 ANQGSEA come from the germline V gene. Here the CDR3 reads CSEGDGTDTQYF. In nucleotides, the CDR3 is TGCAGCGAGGGAGACGGCACAGATACGCAGTATTTT.

This chain links TRBV28 with TRBJ2-7; TRBD1 or TRBD2 may be the D gene (6 bases each). Trimming removed 2 bases at V and 5 bases at J, with 7 bases between. The CDR3 consists of 12 residues. Germline-derived CDR1 and CDR2 are MDHEN and SYDVKM. The CDR3 is CASSLRGDEQYF. CDR3 coding DNA: TGTGCCAGCAGTTTAAGGGGGGACGAGCAGTACTTC.

The chain uses TRBV5-1 and TRBJ2-5; D call uncertain. The CDR3 spans 14 residues. V was clipped by 1 base and J by 1 base, with 8 bases between them. Germline V gene sequence: CDR1 SGHRS, CDR2 YFSETQ. CDR3 sequence reads: CASSLFDFQETQYF. The CDR3 region has the DNA TGCGCCAGCAGCTTGTTTGATTTCCAAGAGACCCAGTACTTC.

The table lists this clone with a few counts. V and J are TRBV6-1 and TRBJ1-2; TRBD1 might be the D (5 bases). This CDR3 comprises 11 residues. V was shortened by 11 bases and J by 7 bases, with 14 bases between the two germline ends. Germline V gives CDR1 MNHNS, CDR2 SASEGT. The CDR3 sequence: CAAGYGGGYTF. Here the CDR3 DNA reads TGTGCCGCAGGGTACGGAGGTGGCTACACCTTC.

The CDR3 here is CASSILAGRSSYNEQFF. DNA for the CDR3: TGTGCCAGTAGTATTCTAGCGGGAAGAAGCTCCTACAATGAGCAGTTCTTC. The rearrangement links TRBV19 to TRBJ2-1; 9 nucleotides agree with TRBD2. Germline V gene sequence: CDR1 LNHDA, CDR2 SQIVND (reference sequence). Trimming removed 3 bases from V and 0 bases from J; junction bases left unmatched: 6. The CDR3 spans 17 residues. Full variable domain (missing parts from reference TRBV19 and TRBJ2-1): DGGITQSPKYLFRKEGQNVTLSCEQNLNHDAMYWYRQDPGQGLRLIYYSQIVNDFQKGDIAEGYSVSREKKESFPLTVTSAQKNPTAFYLCASSILAGRSSYNEQFFGPGTRLTVL.

The chain has TRBV7-9 and TRBJ1-2, with D uncertain. CDR1 is SEHNR and CDR2 is FQNEAQ in the germline V gene (reference sequence). Between the trimmed V and J ends, which lost 5 bases and 6 bases, there was a span of 13 bases. The CDR3 is made up of 13 amino acids. The DNA for the CDR3 is TGTGCCAGCAGCCCACTTGGAGGTAATGGCTACACCTTC. Amino acid sequence: CASSPLGGNGYTF.

The V call is TRBV11-2, the J call TRBJ1-1; D not certain. This CDR3 is 12 amino acids long. The V and J ends lost 0 bases and 3 bases respectively, with 2 bases between them. Germline V gene sequence: CDR1 SGHAT, CDR2 FQNNGV. The DNA for the CDR3 is TGTGCCAGCAGCTTAGATTACACTGAAGCTTTCTTT. Translation: CASSLDYTEAFF. The full variable domain, completed using reference TRBV11-2 and TRBJ1-1, is EAGVAQSPRYKIIEKRQSVAFWCNPISGHATLYWYQQILGQGPKLLIQFQNNGVVDDSQLPKDRFSAERLKGVDSTLKIQPAKLEDSAVYLCASSLDYTEAFFGQGTRLTVV.

This chain uses TRBV6-5 with TRBJ1-1; weak D call: TRBD1 (5 bases). V gave up 4 bases and J gave up 1 base, with 13 bases separating them. The CDR3 has 15 residues. Germline lookup yields CDR1 MNHEY and CDR2 SVGAGI. CDR3 region: CASSLQFTGNTEAFF. The CDR3 nucleotides read TGTGCCAGCAGTTTACAATTCACAGGGAACACTGAAGCTTTCTTT.

The chain links TRBV4-2 to TRBJ1-1; unclear D gene. This CDR3 contains 16 residues. V was shortened by 3 bases and J by 5 bases, with 19 bases between the two germline ends. Germline V gives CDR1 LGHNA, CDR2 YNFKEQ. This CDR3 reads CASSQGGRVLPTEAFF. Here the CDR3 DNA reads TGTGCCAGCAGCCAGGGTGGGCGGGTACTACCTACTGAAGCTTTCTTT.

The J gene is TRBJ2-7, the V gene TRBV30, with a tentative D call TRBD1 (5 bases). Trimming took off 5 bases at V and 5 bases at J, with 7 bases between the two ends. The length of the CDR3 is 10 residues. Germline CDR1 GTSNPN, CDR2 SVGIG (reference sequence). This CDR3 reads CAWGADEQYF. CDR3 nucleotides: TGTGCCTGGGGGGCCGACGAGCAGTACTTC.

This clone was counted only a few times. The rearrangement joins TRBV13 to TRBJ1-3; D gene uncertain. The ends were cut back, 5 bases at V and 7 bases at J, with 9 bases in the middle. The V gene's germline CDR1 is PRHDT and CDR2 FYEKMQ (reference sequence). This CDR3 contains 12 residues. Here the CDR3 reads CASSVSENTIYF. DNA for the CDR3: TGTGCCAGCAGCGTATCGGAGAACACCATATATTTT. Full variable domain (rest looked up from reference TRBV13 and TRBJ1-3): AAGVIQSPRHLIKEKRETATLKCYPIPRHDTVYWYQQGPGQDPQFLISFYEKMQSDKGSIPDRFSAQQFSDYHSELNMSSLELGDSALYFCASSVSENTIYFGEGSWLTVV.